This paragraph covers one T cell receptor beta chain sequence. These data are taken from a study of long-term antiretroviral therapy in people with HIV. Study background: In the earliest collections, sampling predates the 2015 immediate-ART recommendation by about a decade.

People in the study who had HIV all got their treatment in the United States. The authors ran the immunoSEQ assay, v3.0, at survey level. Sequencing was directed toward about 35,000-50,000 T-cell genomes in each sample. Clones were read by immunoSEQ multiplex PCR, and TCRdb kept only the in-frame ones, dropping some. The sample shows over 25,000 clones, roughly 80% of them seen only once. V lost 9 bases and J lost 0, with 12 bases in between. Germline CDR1 is MNHEY and CDR2 is SMNVEV (reference sequence). CDR3 size: 15 residues. The J gene is TRBJ2-6, the V gene TRBV27; D gene unclear. The material was unsorted PBMCs, obtained 3 years after starting antiretroviral therapy. This clonotype was sampled from a man in his forties or fifties with HIV. The CDR3 nucleotides read TGTGCCAGTTGGACCCTTTCCTCTGGGGCCAACGTCCTGACTTTC. Translating gives CASWTLSSGANVLTF.